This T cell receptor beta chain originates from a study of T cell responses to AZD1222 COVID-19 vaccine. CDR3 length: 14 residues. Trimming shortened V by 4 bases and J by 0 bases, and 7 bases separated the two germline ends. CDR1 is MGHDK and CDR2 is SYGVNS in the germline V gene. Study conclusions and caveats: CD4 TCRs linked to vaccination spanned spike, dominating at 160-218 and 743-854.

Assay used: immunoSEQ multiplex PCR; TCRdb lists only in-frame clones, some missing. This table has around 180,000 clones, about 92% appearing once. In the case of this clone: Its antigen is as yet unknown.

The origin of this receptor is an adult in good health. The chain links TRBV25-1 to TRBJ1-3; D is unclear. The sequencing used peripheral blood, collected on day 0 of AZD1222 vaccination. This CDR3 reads CASSGTVSGNTIYF. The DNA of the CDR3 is TGTGCCAGCAGTGGAACCGTCTCTGGAAACACCATATATTTT.